This T cell receptor beta chain was sequenced for a study of blood T cell repertoires in COVID-19. About the research overall: Spain, Italy and the United States supplied samples that represented acute and convalescent COVID-19. The cDNA or gDNA used as material had been derived from T cells, B-cell-depleted T cells, or PBMCs.

Methods used by the authors: How many nucleated cells were present was estimated from reference gene primer amplification. Using immunoSEQ multiplex PCR, the repertoire was profiled, and TCRdb retains in-frame clones only, with some absent. The V and J calls and clone size come from that table; D and trimming were worked out from the DNA. This table has some 93,000 clones, around nine tenths appearing once. V dropped 4 bases and J dropped 4 bases, with 17 bases sitting between them. Germline V lookup: CDR1 MGHRA, CDR2 YSYEKL. The CDR3 totals 16 residues. This chain links TRBV4-1 with TRBJ1-3, with D tentatively TRBD1 (5 bases). This clonotype was obtained from a man in his fifties with acute or convalescent COVID-19. The specimen was peripheral blood. The CDR3 region is CASSLIGGGPGNTIYF. CDR3 DNA: TGCGCCAGCAGCCTCATTGGGGGGGGTCCGGGAAACACCATATATTTT.